This T cell receptor beta chain was identified during a study of cytomegalovirus exposure and HLA in healthy donors (dated by TCRdb to between 2016 and 2019). Context from the whole study: In an earlier analysis of 587 of the donors, 250 to 350 Gb of sequence data and 90 million to 120 million unique TCR beta sequences from 150 million to 200 million T cells were reported. An early release that covered 500 to 800 HLA-typed donors contained around 330 gigabases of sequencing data and around 85 million unique TCR sequences. The genetic ancestry cluster associated with self-reported Caucasian donors included 70% to 85% of the roughly 390 genotyped donors. The aim of the study was to test whether cataloging public T cell receptors could identify signatures of past pathogen exposure. The T cell repertoires of under 750 subjects were profiled by immunosequencing and related to cytomegalovirus serostatus. Besides the first cohort of roughly 700 subjects, a separate validation cohort made up of over 95 different subjects was used. The study combined high-throughput TCR immunosequencing, statistical association of individual TCRs with disease status, and machine learning to predict cytomegalovirus infection status. A later analysis re-examined previously published TCR beta repertoires from around 670 donors and added high-resolution HLA genotyping to investigate patterns of TCR occurrence. In the later analysis, no new phenotypic data were used to find candidate immune exposures; instead, reliance was placed on TCR beta sequences and their occurrence across donors. An earlier analysis of about 620 of the donors applied high-throughput TCR beta sequencing to assess whether each TCR beta V gene segment acted as functional or pseudogenic. Donor age, sex, ethnicity and CMV serostatus were collected together with the repertoire data. A later genetic analysis used genome-wide SNP genotypes for about 60% of the roughly 700 donors, treating that subset as a discovery cohort. All discovery cohort repertoires had been generated using a single sequencing platform. Class I and class II HLA loci were covered by the typing at four-digit resolution. The number of typed donors differed by locus: about 620-640 for A, B, C, DRB1 and DQB1; approximately 520 for DQA1; some 590 for DPA1; and about 450 for DPB1. A few DR-DQ haplotypes were handled as single units for association and clustering because linkage in the cohort was strong. On average, around 230,000 unique TCR beta nucleotide sequences were sequenced per donor among fewer than 500 genotyped donors of the cohort, with roughly 20% of those sequences being non-productive.

The cohort was made up of around 720 healthy bone marrow donors. All cohort members were sampled while nominally healthy, although unrecorded immune exposures were likely present. The donor was CMV seropositive and belonged to the group of more than 250 seropositive cohort members. A peripheral blood sample was collected from each donor, and TCR beta sequencing was performed on peripheral blood mononuclear cells. The Qiagen DNeasy Blood Extraction Kit was used to extract genomic DNA from the blood cell samples. General conclusions and limits of the study: The cohort was sequenced for TCR beta chains only, and without alpha or paired-chain data the features that could be detected were limited. The authors suggested that the approach could potentially be extended to other disease states and immunological phenotypes. A few of the identified cytomegalovirus-associated TCR beta chains were confirmed in vitro to be specific for cytomegalovirus antigens. Most CMV-associated TCR beta chains appeared to be HLA-restricted in a later analysis, and the HLA associations seemed to be driven largely by CMV exposure. In a later analysis, several top co-occurrence clusters were reported to appear linked to parvovirus B19, influenza, CMV and Epstein-Barr virus. In a later analysis, the rate of TCR association differed among HLA loci, with DRB1 alleles having the most associated TCRs and HLA-C alleles having the fewest. A later genetic analysis associated a missense DCLRE1C variant with V-gene and J-gene trimming of TCR beta chains, and an independent cohort replicated the association. Compared with the roughly 600-donor mean, donors in an Asian-associated ancestry cluster had fewer N-insertions in productive TCRs, according to a later genetic analysis. Correlated functional status among segregating V segments might be attributable to linkage disequilibrium, but an unknown experimental factor could not be ruled out. Most TCR sequences were observed very rarely across donors, whereas some public TCRs were present in many individuals. Because some donors lacked HLA typing at each locus, the association tests relied only on the typed subset. Because counts were too low, around 17 rarely observed V segments, including chromosome 9 orphons, were left out of the earlier analysis of a few hundred of the donors. In a later analysis, HLA-associated TCR beta chains showed more clonal expansion and lower generation probabilities than non-associated chains that were equally common. The study gave a list of around 170 TCR beta chains associated with cytomegalovirus. The classifier was reported to diagnose cytomegalovirus status with high specificity and sensitivity in both the original and validation cohorts. A further reported finding was that TCR beta sequences accurately predicted the HLA-A and HLA-B alleles for most subjects in the first cohort. The 87-base-pair reads could not distinguish some IMGT-functional V segments, including TRBV6-2 and TRBV6-3, so those segments were excluded. Sequencing depth was assumed to be roughly uniform across donors in the presence/absence analyses, though that assumption may not hold. In an earlier analysis of around 500 of the donors, most TCR beta V segments appeared in productive rearrangements about 87% or about 30% of the time, broadly matching IMGT annotations. A group of highly shared sequence variants was considered likely to be a technical artifact of the sequencing pipeline. In a later analysis, more than 15,000 TCR beta sequences were associated with specific HLA alleles at a false discovery rate of 0.05. When HLA alleles, especially DR and DQ, strongly co-occurred, attributing TCR associations to individual alleles was difficult. CMV serostatus was the only immune exposure information available for the cohort.

The library was made by the immunoSEQ multiplex PCR assay. For the multiplex PCR, a mixture combining 60 forward primers for TCR Vbeta segments and 13 reverse primers for TCR Jbeta segments was used. Amplification of the CDR3 region of rearranged TCR beta genes was performed with a multiplex PCR assay on genomic DNA. The Illumina HiSeq System was used to sequence the amplified TCR beta libraries as 87-base-pair reads. Processing in the source paper ran as follows. A later analysis tallied 75 million to 85 million unique TCR beta chains across the approximately 670 repertoires, and about 10 million of those chains were shared by two or more donors. To remove PCR and sequencing errors, raw reads were error-corrected and collapsed into unique sequences using a nearest-neighbor algorithm that merged closely related sequences. CDR3 sequences were aligned to IMGT reference sequences to assign V, D and J gene segments. Each retained sequence needed at least a six-nucleotide match to both a V gene segment and a J gene segment. A rearrangement counted as productive if the CDR3 had no stop codons and remained in frame with V and J, and every other rearrangement counted as non-productive. CDR3 was defined according to IMGT convention as the region running from the second conserved V-encoded cysteine to the conserved J-encoded phenylalanine. In an earlier analysis of just under 600 of the donors, sequences lacking an unambiguous match to a single V gene segment were excluded. In an earlier analysis of 587 of the donors, V segments were called functional above 56.7% productive rearrangements and were called segregating when the between-donor standard deviation exceeded 5%. To diagnose cytomegalovirus status from the catalog of TCR beta chain sequences, a statistical classification framework was built. In a later analysis, TCR nucleotide sequences were compared against IMGT/GENE-DB human TR gene sequences so that V and J genes could be assigned. A later analysis assigned CDR3 sequences and most-parsimonious VDJ recombination scenarios with the TCRdist pipeline. In a later analysis, every TCR beta chain was defined by the combination of its CDR3 amino acid sequence and its V-gene family, and reads without a unique V-gene family were dropped. In a later analysis, 500 to 700 highly shared, low-generation-probability nucleotide sequences were removed to address suspected cross-contamination and a sequencing artifact. For each public chain, a later analysis derived a clonal expansion index from normalized ranks of inferred template counts within each repertoire. Generation probabilities in a later analysis came from a VDJ recombination model fitted to out-of-frame rearrangements, and those results were checked against IGoR. In a later analysis, TCR-TCR, TCR-HLA and TCR-CMV co-occurrence was scored with hypergeometric tests, and a repertoire-size bias correction was applied to TCR pairs. A later analysis estimated false discovery rates by permuting HLA or CMV assignments 20 times. A later analysis grouped co-occurring TCRs with DBSCAN, adding TCRdist sequence similarity when clustering within HLA-allele-positive subsets. Repertoires with fewer than 30,000 or more than 120,000 public chains, plus five repertoires with anomalous nucleotide sharing, were excluded from co-occurrence clustering. TCRdb took over this immuneACCESS table, retaining in-frame rearrangements with V and J assigned. Such tables are incomplete; in checked studies, under half of the missing clones stem from an unresolved V gene, and the remainder is unexplained. V and J calls and clone size are as listed in that table; D and trimming were resolved from the DNA. The sample table records about 150,000 clones; about 85% of these occur just once. The ten biggest clones cover less than 8.5% of the sample.

Trimming leaves V shorter by 8 bases and J shorter by 4 bases, with the junction holding 7 bases beyond the gene matches. From the cysteine through the phenylalanine, the CDR3 covers 13 amino acids. The read is trimmed to its CDR3 DNA, 39 bases read in frame from base 1. CDR1 and CDR2 are drawn from the germline V gene: LGHNA, YSLEER. This clone was recorded only once. This clone's antigen is unknown. Base qualities were left out, and no much larger clone turns up one base away. What was sequenced was PBMCs. The sequence links TRBV4-3 to TRBJ1-1, and 7 junction bases match TRBD1. The source is a man aged 30 to 39 in good health and CMV-seropositive. For the CDR3, the sequence is CASGQALSTEAFF. At the DNA level, the sequence is TGCGCCAGCGGACAGGCCCTCTCCACTGAAGCTTTCTTT.